The next 16 T cell receptor beta chains were all read from a single sample in a study of cytomegalovirus exposure and HLA in healthy donors. Amplification used 60 Vbeta primers and 13 Jbeta primers. Clones were read by immunoSEQ multiplex PCR, and TCRdb kept only the in-frame ones, dropping some. The table includes about 190,000 clones, 79% detected once. Specimen: PBMCs. Receptors were obtained from a young woman in good health and CMV-seronegative.

The V call is TRBV29-1, the J call TRBJ2-1; possible D gene TRBD1, 5 bases. CDR3 length: 13 residues. Between the trimmed V and J ends, which lost 6 bases and 5 bases, there was a span of 14 bases. The germline CDR1 and CDR2 sequences are SQVTM and ANQGSEA. The CDR3 region is CSVYLDSNNEQFF. The CDR3 DNA sequence: TGCAGCGTCTACCTAGACAGTAACAATGAGCAGTTCTTC.

The V call is TRBV4-1, the J call TRBJ2-7; the match to TRBD1 covers 11 bases. V lost 5 bases, J lost 6 bases, and 9 bases stayed unmatched. Germline V gene data show CDR1 as MGHRA and CDR2 as YSYEKL. CDR3 length: 15 amino acids. This CDR3 reads CASSDGTGGWAEQYF. As DNA, the CDR3 is TGCGCCAGCAGCGACGGGACAGGGGGTTGGGCCGAGCAGTACTTC.

The chain joins TRBV19 to TRBJ1-1; D is possibly TRBD1 (6 bases). V was trimmed by 10 bases and J by 1 base, leaving 22 bases between them. Germline V gene lookup returns CDR1 LNHDA and CDR2 SQIVND (reference sequence). The CDR3 extends over 16 amino acids. CDR3: CATKGPLQGSNTEAFF. As DNA, the CDR3 is TGTGCCACCAAGGGGCCATTACAGGGATCGAACACTGAAGCTTTCTTT.

This clone was seen a handful of times. The chain is built from TRBV5-6 and TRBJ1-1, with D unclear. Trimming pared 3 bases from V and 4 bases from J, leaving 10 bases between. Germline-derived CDR1 and CDR2 are SGHDT and YYEEEE. The CDR3 length is 13 residues. As DNA, the CDR3 is TGTGCCAGCAGCTCCTCGGCGGGCACTGAAGCTTTCTTT. Protein product: CASSSSAGTEAFF.

V is TRBV30 and J is TRBJ2-2; TRBD1 is a possible D gene (6 bases). V was pared by 6 bases and J by 1 base, with 12 bases between. Germline-derived CDR1 and CDR2 are GTSNPN and SVGIG (reference sequence). The CDR3 has 14 amino acids. CDR3 protein: CACTGTQNTGELFF. The CDR3 nucleotides read TGTGCCTGTACCGGGACACAGAACACCGGGGAGCTGTTTTTT.

This chain uses TRBV5-4 with TRBJ2-2, with 11 positions matching TRBD2. Trimming cost V 4 bases and J 4 bases; bases outside gene matches: 6. CDR3 length equals 16 residues. The V gene's germline CDR1 is SGHNT and CDR2 YYREEE (reference sequence). The CDR3 here is CASSPASGGLTGELFF. The CDR3 DNA is TGTGCCAGCAGCCCTGCTAGCGGGGGGCTCACCGGGGAGCTGTTTTTT.

The chain has TRBV20-1 and TRBJ2-1; D perhaps matches TRBD2 (6 bases). Trimming cost V 7 bases and J 9 bases, with 13 bases left between them. CDR3 length: 11 amino acids. Germline V lookup: CDR1 DFQATT, CDR2 SNEGSKA (reference sequence). CDR3 sequence (DNA): TGCAGTGTCCCGGGAGTCATTGAGCAGTTCTTC. Translated, it gives CSVPGVIEQFF.

The V call is TRBV2, the J call TRBJ2-5; D remains unclear. CDR3 length equals 18 residues. V was pared by 4 bases and J by 2 bases, with 23 bases between. Germline V gives CDR1 SNHLY, CDR2 FYNNEI. CDR3 protein: CASSVSSLTAQSQETQYF. The CDR3 DNA reads as TGTGCCAGCAGTGTCTCATCTTTAACAGCTCAAAGTCAAGAGACCCAGTACTTC.

This clone was recorded a few times. The chain carries TRBV10-3 and TRBJ2-6; TRBD2 agrees at 11 bases. Germline loops: CDR1 ENHRY, CDR2 SYGVKD. This CDR3 has 17 amino acids. The trim removed 2 bases at V and 1 base at J, leaving 1 base unmatched. CDR3 sequence reads: CAISETSGRSGANVLTF. The CDR3 DNA reads as TGTGCCATCAGTGAGACTAGCGGGAGATCTGGGGCCAACGTCCTGACTTTC.

The genes are TRBV7-6 and TRBJ2-5, with D unresolved. Germline CDR1 and CDR2: SGHVS and FNYEAQ. This CDR3 comprises 15 residues. V lost 5 bases, J lost 3 bases, and 16 bases lay in between. The chain's CDR3 is CASSELKWYEETQYF. The CDR3 DNA sequence: TGTGCCAGCAGCGAACTAAAGTGGTACGAAGAGACCCAGTACTTC.

V usage is TRBV4-1 and J usage is TRBJ2-1, with 11 bases identical to TRBD2. V shed 4 bases and J 8 bases; nucleotides not matched to a gene: 22. The CDR3 is made up of 20 amino acids. Germline V lookup: CDR1 MGHRA, CDR2 YSYEKL. The DNA for the CDR3 is TGCGCCAGCAGCCGGGGGACTAGCGGTTTTAGTGGGGTGCTGGGGTATGAGCAGTTCTTC. Protein sequence: CASSRGTSGFSGVLGYEQFF.

The CDR3 DNA follows: TGTGCCAGCAGTCCCCGGGGGGGGACTGAAAAACTGTTTTTT. It specifies CASSPRGGTEKLFF. The gene calls are TRBV27 and TRBJ1-4, with D tentatively TRBD1 (5 bases). Trimming shortened V by 5 bases and J by 7 bases, and 14 bases separated the two germline ends. Per germline, CDR1 MNHEY and CDR2 SMNVEV (reference sequence). The CDR3 extends over 14 amino acids.

The chain uses TRBV18 and TRBJ2-2; 8 nucleotides align to TRBD1. The junction had 3 bases not matched to a gene; V was cut back by 3 bases and J by 3 bases. The CDR3 length is 15 residues. CDR1 KGHSH and CDR2 LQKENI come from the germline V gene. CDR3 region: CASSPPGGDTGELFF. In nucleotides, the CDR3 is TGTGCCAGCTCACCTCCAGGGGGCGACACCGGGGAGCTGTTTTTT. The full variable domain, with the rest looked up from reference TRBV18 and TRBJ2-2, is NAGVMQNPRHLVRRRGQEARLRCSPMKGHSHVYWYRQLPEEGLKFMVYLQKENIIDESGMPKERFSAEFPKEGPSILRIQQVVRGDSAAYFCASSPPGGDTGELFFGEGSRLTVL.

CDR3: CASSEEAGVGNEQFF. Written as DNA, the CDR3 is TGTGCCAGCAGTGAAGAAGCGGGTGTGGGAAATGAGCAGTTCTTC. The chain joins TRBV2 to TRBJ2-1; perhaps TRBD2 as D (6 bases). In germline, CDR1 is SNHLY, CDR2 FYNNEI. The length of the CDR3 is 15 residues. Between the trimmed V and J ends, which lost 1 base and 7 bases, there was a span of 14 bases.

This chain links TRBV19 with TRBJ2-5, with TRBD1 as a possible D gene (5 bases). V dropped 4 bases and J dropped 5 bases, with 14 bases sitting between them. Germline loops: CDR1 LNHDA, CDR2 SQIVND (reference sequence). The CDR3 runs to 14 residues. The CDR3 DNA is TGTGCCAGTAGTAGGCAGGGTGTGTTGGAGACCCAGTACTTC. This encodes CASSRQGVLETQYF.

The chain carries TRBV5-4 and TRBJ2-1; D is perhaps TRBD2 (5 bases). CDR1 is SGHNT and CDR2 is YYREEE in the germline V gene (reference sequence). This CDR3 region has 14 residues. V was clipped by 2 bases and J by 2 bases, with 8 bases between them. CDR3 sequence reads: CASSLVGAYNEQFF. In DNA, the CDR3 is TGTGCCAGCAGCTTAGTCGGGGCCTACAATGAGCAGTTCTTC.